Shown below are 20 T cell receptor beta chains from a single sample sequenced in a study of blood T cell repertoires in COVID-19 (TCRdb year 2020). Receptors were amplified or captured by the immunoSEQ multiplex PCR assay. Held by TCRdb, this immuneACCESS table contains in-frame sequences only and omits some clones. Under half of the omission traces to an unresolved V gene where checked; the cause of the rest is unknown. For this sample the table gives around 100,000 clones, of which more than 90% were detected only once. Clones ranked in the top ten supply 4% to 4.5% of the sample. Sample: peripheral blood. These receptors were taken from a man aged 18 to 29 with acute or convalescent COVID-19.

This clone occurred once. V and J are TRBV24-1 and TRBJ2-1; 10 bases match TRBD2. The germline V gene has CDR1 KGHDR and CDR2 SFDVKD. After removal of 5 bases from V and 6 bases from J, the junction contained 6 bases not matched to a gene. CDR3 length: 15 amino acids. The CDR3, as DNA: TGTGCCACCAGTGTTGGAGCGGGAGGGCCCAATGAGCAGTTCTTC. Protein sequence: CATSVGAGGPNEQFF.

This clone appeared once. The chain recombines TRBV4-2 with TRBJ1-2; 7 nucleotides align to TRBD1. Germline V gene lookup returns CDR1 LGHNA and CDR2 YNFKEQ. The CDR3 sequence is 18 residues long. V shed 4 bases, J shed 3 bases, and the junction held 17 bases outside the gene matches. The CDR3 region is CASSPYRGGAGGYYGYTF. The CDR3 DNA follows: TGTGCCAGCAGCCCCTACCGGGGGGGAGCAGGGGGATACTATGGCTACACCTTC.

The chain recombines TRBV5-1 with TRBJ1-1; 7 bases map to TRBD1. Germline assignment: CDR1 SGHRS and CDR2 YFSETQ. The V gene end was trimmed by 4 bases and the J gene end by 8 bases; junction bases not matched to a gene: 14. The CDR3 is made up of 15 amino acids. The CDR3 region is CASSIRQGSGSEAFF. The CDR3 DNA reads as TGCGCCAGCAGCATCCGACAGGGAAGTGGATCGGAAGCTTTCTTT.

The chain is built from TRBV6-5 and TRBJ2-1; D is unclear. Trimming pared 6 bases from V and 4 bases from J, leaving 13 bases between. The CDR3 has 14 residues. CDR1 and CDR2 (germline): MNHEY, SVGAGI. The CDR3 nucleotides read TGTGCCAGCAGCCTCGCCCAGGTTTACAATGAGCAGTTCTTC. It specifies CASSLAQVYNEQFF.

CDR3 DNA: TGCGCCAGCAGCCAAGATGGGACAGACACTGAAGCTTTCTTT. This sequence encodes CASSQDGTDTEAFF. The chain links TRBV4-1 to TRBJ1-1, with 7 positions matching TRBD1. J was trimmed by 3 bases and V by 0 bases; bases with no gene match: 1. Germline-derived CDR1 and CDR2 are MGHRA and YSYEKL. The CDR3 totals 14 residues.

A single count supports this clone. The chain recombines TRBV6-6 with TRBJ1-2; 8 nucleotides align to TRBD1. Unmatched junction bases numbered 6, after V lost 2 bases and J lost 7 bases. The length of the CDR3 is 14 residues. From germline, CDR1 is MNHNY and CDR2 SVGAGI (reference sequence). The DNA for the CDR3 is TGTGCCAGCAGTTACCTCGTCAGGGGGCGTGGCTACACCTTC. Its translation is CASSYLVRGRGYTF.

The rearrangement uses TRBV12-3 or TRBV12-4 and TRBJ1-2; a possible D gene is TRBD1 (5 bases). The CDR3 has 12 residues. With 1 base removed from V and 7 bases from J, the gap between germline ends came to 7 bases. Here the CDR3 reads CASSLDRFGYTF. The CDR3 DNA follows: TGTGCCAGCAGTTTAGACAGGTTTGGCTACACCTTC.

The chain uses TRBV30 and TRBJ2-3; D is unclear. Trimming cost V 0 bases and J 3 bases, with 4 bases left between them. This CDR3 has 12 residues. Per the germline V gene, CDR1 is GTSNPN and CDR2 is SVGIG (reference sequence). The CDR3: CAWSVITDTQYF. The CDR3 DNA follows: TGTGCCTGGAGTGTTATAACAGATACGCAGTATTTT. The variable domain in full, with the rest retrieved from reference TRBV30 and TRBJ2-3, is SQTIHQWPATLVQPVGSPLSLECTVEGTSNPNLYWYRQAAGRGLQLLFYSVGIGQISSEVPQNLSASRPQDRQFILSSKKLLLSDSGFYLCAWSVITDTQYFGPGTRLTVL.

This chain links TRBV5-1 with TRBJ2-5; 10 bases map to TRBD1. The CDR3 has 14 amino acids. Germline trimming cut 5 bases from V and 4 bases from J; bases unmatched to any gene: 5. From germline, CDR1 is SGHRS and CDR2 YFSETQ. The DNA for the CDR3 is TGCGCCAGCAGTACGGGACAGGGGCGAGAGACCCAGTACTTC. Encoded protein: CASSTGQGRETQYF.

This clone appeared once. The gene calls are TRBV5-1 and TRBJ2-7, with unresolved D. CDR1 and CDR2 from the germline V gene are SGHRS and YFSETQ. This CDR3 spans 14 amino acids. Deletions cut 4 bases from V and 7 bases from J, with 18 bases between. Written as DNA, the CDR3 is TGCGCCAGCAGCACGGATGGGCGATCTGGGGAGCAGTACTTC. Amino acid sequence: CASSTDGRSGEQYF.

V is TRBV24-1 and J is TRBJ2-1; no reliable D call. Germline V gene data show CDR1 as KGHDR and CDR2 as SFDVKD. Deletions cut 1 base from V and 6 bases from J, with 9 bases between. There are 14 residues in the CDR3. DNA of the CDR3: TGTGCCACCAGTGATTTCGCCCCGGGCAATGAGCAGTTCTTC. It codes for CATSDFAPGNEQFF.

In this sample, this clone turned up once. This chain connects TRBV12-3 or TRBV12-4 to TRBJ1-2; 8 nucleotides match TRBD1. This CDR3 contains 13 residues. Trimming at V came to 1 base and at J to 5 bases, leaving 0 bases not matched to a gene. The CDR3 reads CASSLGTGYGYTF. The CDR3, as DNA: TGTGCCAGCAGTTTAGGGACAGGGTATGGCTACACCTTC.

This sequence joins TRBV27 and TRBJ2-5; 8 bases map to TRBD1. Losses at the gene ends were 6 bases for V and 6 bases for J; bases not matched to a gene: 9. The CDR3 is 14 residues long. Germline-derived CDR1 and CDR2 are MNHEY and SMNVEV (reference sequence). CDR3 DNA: TGTGCCAGCAGAACCGGACAGGGTGGTAAGACCCAGTACTTC. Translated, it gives CASRTGQGGKTQYF.

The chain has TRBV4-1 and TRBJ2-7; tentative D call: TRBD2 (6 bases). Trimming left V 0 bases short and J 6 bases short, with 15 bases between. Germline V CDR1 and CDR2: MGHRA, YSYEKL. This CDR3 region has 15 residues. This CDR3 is CASSQDGGGGPEQYF. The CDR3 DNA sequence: TGCGCCAGCAGCCAAGATGGAGGTGGAGGGCCCGAGCAGTACTTC.

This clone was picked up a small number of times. The CDR3 DNA reads TGTGCCAGCAGATCCCGACAGGCCGGGACCCAGTACTTC. Translated, it gives CASRSRQAGTQYF. V and J are TRBV7-9 and TRBJ2-5; tentatively, D is TRBD1 (6 bases). V was clipped by 6 bases and J by 7 bases, with 15 bases between them. There are 13 residues in the CDR3. Per the germline V gene, CDR1 is SEHNR and CDR2 is FQNEAQ (reference sequence). Based on the CDR3 plus reference TRBV7-9 and TRBJ2-5, the full variable domain is DTGVSQNPRHKITKRGQNVTFRCDPISEHNRLYWYRQTLGQGPEFLTYFQNEAQLEKSRLLSDRFSAERPKGSFSTLEIQRTEQGDSAMYLCASRSRQAGTQYFGPGTRLLVL.

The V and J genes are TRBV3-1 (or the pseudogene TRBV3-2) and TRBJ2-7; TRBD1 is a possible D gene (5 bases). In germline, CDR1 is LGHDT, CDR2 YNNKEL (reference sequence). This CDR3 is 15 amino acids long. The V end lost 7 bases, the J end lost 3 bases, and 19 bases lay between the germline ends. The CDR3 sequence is CASTPRTNYFYEQYF. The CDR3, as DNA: TGTGCCAGCACCCCCCGGACAAACTACTTCTACGAGCAGTACTTC.

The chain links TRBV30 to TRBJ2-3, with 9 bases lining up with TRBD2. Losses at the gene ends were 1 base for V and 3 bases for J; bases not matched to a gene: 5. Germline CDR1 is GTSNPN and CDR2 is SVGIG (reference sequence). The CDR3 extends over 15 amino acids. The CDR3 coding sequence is TGTGCCTGGAGTGGCATAGCGGGAGCGACAGATACGCAGTATTTT. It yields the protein CAWSGIAGATDTQYF.

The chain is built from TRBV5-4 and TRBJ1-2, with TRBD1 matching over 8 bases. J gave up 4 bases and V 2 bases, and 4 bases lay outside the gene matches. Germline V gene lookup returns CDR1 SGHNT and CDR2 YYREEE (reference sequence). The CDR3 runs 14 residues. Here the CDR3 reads CASSLGDRLYGYTF. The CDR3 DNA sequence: TGTGCCAGCAGCTTAGGGGACAGGCTCTATGGCTACACCTTC.

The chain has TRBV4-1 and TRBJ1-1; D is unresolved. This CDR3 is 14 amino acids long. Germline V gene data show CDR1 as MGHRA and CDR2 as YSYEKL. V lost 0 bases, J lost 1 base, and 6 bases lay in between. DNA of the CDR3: TGCGCCAGCAGCCAAGAACAGAGGAACACTGAAGCTTTCTTT. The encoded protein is CASSQEQRNTEAFF.

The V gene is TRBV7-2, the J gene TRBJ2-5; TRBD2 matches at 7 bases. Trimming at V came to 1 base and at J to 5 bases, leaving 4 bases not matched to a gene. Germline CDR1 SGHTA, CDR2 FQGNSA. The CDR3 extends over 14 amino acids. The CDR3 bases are TGTGCCAGCAGCTTAGTAGTCGGGGGGGAGACCCAGTACTTC. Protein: CASSLVVGGETQYF. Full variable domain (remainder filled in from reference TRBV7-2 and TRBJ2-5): GAGVSQSPSNKVTEKGKDVELRCDPISGHTALYWYRQSLGQGLEFLIYFQGNSAPDKSGLPSDRFSAERTGGSVSTLTIQRTQQEDSAVYLCASSLVVGGETQYFGPGTRLLVL.